This T cell receptor beta chain originates from a study of blood T cell repertoires in COVID-19. Overall study: The samples span acute and convalescent COVID-19 from the United States, Italy and Spain.

Original analysis: How many nucleated cells were present was estimated from reference gene primer amplification. Clones were sequenced by immunoSEQ multiplex PCR, and TCRdb holds only the in-frame ones, with some missing. V and J calls and clone size are copied from that table; D and trimming were computed from the DNA. The sample gives roughly 500,000 clones, 80% to 90% of which show up once; about 3.2% is in the top ten. In germline, CDR1 is SGDLS, CDR2 YYNGEE. The CDR3 has 15 residues. V gave up 0 bases and J gave up 2 bases, with 10 bases separating them. The chain employs TRBV9 and TRBJ2-3; D call uncertain. Sequencing was performed on peripheral blood. This TCR was sampled from a human donor in a cohort sampled during active COVID-19. In nucleotides, the CDR3 is TGTGCCAGCAGCGTAGACGGCGGAAACACAGATACGCAGTATTTT. Translating gives CASSVDGGNTDTQYF.